The 14 T cell receptor beta chains reported below all come from one sample, sequenced in a study of blood T cell repertoires in COVID-19. The assay was immunoSEQ multiplex PCR, and TCRdb's table has in-frame clones only and misses some. Among 130,000 or so clones, about 75% were seen once, and the ten largest hold around a fifth. The sequenced sample consisted of peripheral blood. Receptor source: an elderly man with acute or convalescent COVID-19.

This chain connects TRBV7-2 to TRBJ2-7; tentatively, D is TRBD1 (6 bases). Germline-derived CDR1 and CDR2 are SGHTA and FQGNSA. V lost 1 base to trimming and J lost 5 bases, with 15 bases between them. This CDR3 is 15 amino acids long. This chain's CDR3 is CASSLGGTKGHEQYF. The CDR3 region has the DNA TGTGCCAGCAGCTTAGGGGGGACAAAGGGCCACGAGCAGTACTTC.

This chain connects TRBV5-1 to TRBJ1-2, with D possibly being TRBD1 (6 bases). Trimming stripped 4 bases from V and 4 bases from J, with 11 bases between. From germline, CDR1 is SGHRS and CDR2 YFSETQ. The CDR3 has 13 residues. The CDR3: CASSEDRSYGYTF. The CDR3 coding sequence is TGCGCCAGCAGCGAGGACAGATCCTATGGCTACACCTTC. The variable domain in full, with the rest retrieved from reference TRBV5-1 and TRBJ1-2, is KAGVTQTPRYLIKTRGQQVTLSCSPISGHRSVSWYQQTPGQGLQFLFEYFSETQRNKGNFPGRFSGRQFSNSRSEMNVSTLELGDSALYLCASSEDRSYGYTFGSGTRLTVV.

The chain recombines TRBV9 with TRBJ2-1; 8 nucleotides line up with TRBD1. The V gene end was trimmed by 0 bases and the J gene end by 7 bases; junction bases not matched to a gene: 6. CDR1 and CDR2 from the germline V gene are SGDLS and YYNGEE. The length of the CDR3 is 15 residues. For the CDR3, the DNA is TGTGCCAGCAGCGTAGCCCAGGGGGCGCATAATGAGCAGTTCTTC. This sequence encodes CASSVAQGAHNEQFF.

The count of this clone is one. The chain uses TRBV5-1 and TRBJ1-6; 7 bases align to TRBD1. The V gene end was trimmed by 0 bases and the J gene end by 10 bases; junction bases not matched to a gene: 4. The length of the CDR3 is 14 residues. Germline CDR1 reads SGHRS; CDR2 reads YFSETQ. CDR3 bases: TGCGCCAGCAGCTTGGGGGACAGTAGCTCACCCCTCCACTTT. This encodes CASSLGDSSSPLHF.

The chain has TRBV30 and TRBJ2-1, with 9 bases aligning to TRBD1. J gave up 7 bases and V 0 bases, and 13 bases lay outside the gene matches. The CDR3 covers 17 residues. Germline V gene lookup returns CDR1 GTSNPN and CDR2 SVGIG (reference sequence). The CDR3 reads CAWSVHPSWDRVNEQFF. The CDR3 DNA follows: TGTGCCTGGAGTGTACACCCTTCCTGGGACAGGGTGAATGAGCAGTTCTTC. Filled out from reference TRBV30 and TRBJ2-1, the complete variable domain reads SQTIHQWPATLVQPVGSPLSLECTVEGTSNPNLYWYRQAAGRGLQLLFYSVGIGQISSEVPQNLSASRPQDRQFILSSKKLLLSDSGFYLCAWSVHPSWDRVNEQFFGPGTRLTVL.

The chain has TRBV5-1 and TRBJ1-1; the D gene is possibly TRBD1 (6 bases). In germline, CDR1 is SGHRS, CDR2 YFSETQ. Trimming removed 4 bases from V and 2 bases from J, with 18 bases in between. This CDR3 contains 16 residues. CDR3 bases: TGCGCCAGCAGCCCGGAATTAGGACAGCCAAACACTGAAGCTTTCTTT. It specifies CASSPELGQPNTEAFF.

V gene TRBV7-2 combines with J gene TRBJ2-4; D perhaps matches TRBD1 (6 bases). With 5 bases removed from V and 0 bases from J, the gap between germline ends came to 14 bases. This CDR3 has 16 residues. Looked up from germline, CDR1 is SGHTA and CDR2 is FQGNSA. CDR3 residues: CASSDRQAVAKNIQYF. The CDR3 bases are TGTGCCAGCAGCGACCGACAGGCGGTAGCCAAAAACATTCAGTACTTC.

The gene calls are TRBV19 and TRBJ1-5, with D maybe TRBD1 (5 bases). Germline CDR1 and CDR2: LNHDA and SQIVND (reference sequence). The CDR3 is 15 residues long. Trimming shortened V by 9 bases and J by 6 bases, and 21 bases separated the two germline ends. The DNA of the CDR3 is TGTGCCAGCTCCCGAGGGGATGCGGGAGTTCAGCCCCAGCATTTT. This encodes CASSRGDAGVQPQHF.

The table lists this clone with a count of one. The chain joins TRBV5-4 to TRBJ2-5, with 15 nucleotides matching TRBD2. V lost 3 bases and J lost 0; bases outside the gene matches: 12. This CDR3 has 20 amino acids. Germline-derived CDR1 and CDR2 are SGHNT and YYREEE (reference sequence). The CDR3: CASSSGTSGGLTGYQETQYF. The CDR3, as DNA: TGTGCCAGCAGCTCAGGGACTAGCGGGGGGCTAACCGGGTACCAAGAGACCCAGTACTTC.

Here the CDR3 reads CASSQSLAGGPGTDTQYF. The CDR3 DNA reads as TGTGCCAGCAGCCAGTCACTAGCGGGGGGGCCCGGCACAGATACGCAGTATTTT. This chain connects TRBV3-1 (or the pseudogene TRBV3-2) to TRBJ2-3; TRBD2 matches at 13 bases. Unmatched junction bases numbered 7, after V lost 3 bases and J lost 1 base. Germline V gives CDR1 LGHDT, CDR2 YNNKEL (reference sequence). The CDR3 has 18 residues.

The V and J genes are TRBV7-8 and TRBJ1-4; a possible D gene is TRBD1 (6 bases). Trimming took 5 bases from V and 5 from J, leaving 18 bases between them. Germline V CDR1 and CDR2: SGHVS, FQNEAQ. The CDR3 has 16 amino acids. This CDR3 reads CASSVLGGGVNEKLFF. CDR3 sequence (DNA): TGTGCCAGCAGCGTGTTAGGGGGGGGAGTAAATGAAAAACTGTTTTTT.

The CDR3 coding sequence is TGTGCCAGCAGCCCGGTTGGAAGGGAGACTGAAGCTTTCTTT. Protein product: CASSPVGRETEAFF. This rearrangement joins TRBV5-6 to TRBJ1-1; no clear D gene. This CDR3 is built from 14 residues. Germline V gives CDR1 SGHDT, CDR2 YYEEEE. V shed 4 bases and J shed 5 bases, with 15 bases lying between them.

This clone was seen more than once but under ten times. The CDR3 loop reads CAWSVPGLRTVTNEKLFF. For the CDR3, the DNA is TGTGCCTGGAGTGTCCCCGGACTTCGGACAGTGACTAATGAAAAACTGTTTTTT. The chain links TRBV30 to TRBJ1-4, with D tentatively TRBD1 (6 bases). V gave up 0 bases and J gave up 2 bases, with 19 bases separating them. Per germline, CDR1 GTSNPN and CDR2 SVGIG (reference sequence). The CDR3 length is 18 residues.

The sample holds many counts of this clone. This sequence joins TRBV6-2 or TRBV6-3 and TRBJ2-5; tentatively, D is TRBD1 (6 bases). Trimming took 3 bases from V and 3 from J, leaving 17 bases between them. Germline V gives CDR1 MNHEY, CDR2 SVGEGT. The CDR3 extends over 16 amino acids. CDR3 sequence reads: CASSYPLDRLEETQYF. The CDR3 DNA reads as TGTGCCAGCAGTTATCCCCTCGACAGGCTAGAAGAGACCCAGTACTTC.